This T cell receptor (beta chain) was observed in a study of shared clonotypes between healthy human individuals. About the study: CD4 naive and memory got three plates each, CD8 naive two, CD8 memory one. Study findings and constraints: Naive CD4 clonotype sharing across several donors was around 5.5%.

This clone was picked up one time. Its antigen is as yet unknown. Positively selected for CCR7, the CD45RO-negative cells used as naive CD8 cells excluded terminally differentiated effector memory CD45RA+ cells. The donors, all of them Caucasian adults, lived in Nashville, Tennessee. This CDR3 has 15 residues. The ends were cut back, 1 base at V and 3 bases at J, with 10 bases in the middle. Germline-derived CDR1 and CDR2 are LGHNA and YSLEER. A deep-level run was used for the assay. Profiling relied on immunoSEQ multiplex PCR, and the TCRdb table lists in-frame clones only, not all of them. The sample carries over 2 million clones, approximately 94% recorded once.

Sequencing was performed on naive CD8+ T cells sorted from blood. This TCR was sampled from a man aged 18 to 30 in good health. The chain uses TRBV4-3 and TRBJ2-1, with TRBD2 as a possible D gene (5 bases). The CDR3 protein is CASSQVIAFYNEQFF. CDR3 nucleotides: TGCGCCAGCAGCCAAGTTATAGCGTTCTACAATGAGCAGTTCTTC.